One sample yielded the 18 T cell receptor beta chains listed below, sequenced in a study of shared clonotypes between healthy human individuals. Clones were sequenced by immunoSEQ multiplex PCR, and TCRdb holds only the in-frame ones, with some missing. The sample has approximately 720,000 clones, 92% seen once. It was CD45RO-negative cells, positively selected for CCR7, that made up naive CD8 cells, with terminally differentiated effector memory CD45RA+ cells excluded. Sequenced sample: naive CD8+ T cells sorted from blood. The receptors stem from a man aged 25 to 40 in good health.

This clone appeared a single time. The chain couples TRBV6-1 to TRBJ2-3, with D possibly TRBD2 on 6 matching bases. Germline CDR1 MNHNS, CDR2 SASEGT. The V gene lost 3 bases and the J gene lost 3 bases, with 10 bases spanning the gap. The CDR3 length is 14 residues. As DNA, the CDR3 is TGTGCCAGCAGTGAGGGGCTAGCGACAGATACGCAGTATTTT. It translates to CASSEGLATDTQYF.

The chain couples TRBV7-6 to TRBJ2-7; 7 nucleotides match TRBD2. Looked up from germline, CDR1 is SGHVS and CDR2 is FNYEAQ. The V and J ends lost 5 bases and 5 bases, in that order; junction bases with no gene match: 9. The CDR3 length is 14 residues. Here the CDR3 reads CASSLITSAHEQYF. The CDR3 bases are TGTGCCAGCAGCCTGATAACTAGCGCACACGAGCAGTACTTC.

V is TRBV7-9 and J is TRBJ2-7; D is possibly TRBD1 (6 bases). The CDR3 is made up of 18 amino acids. Trimming pared 5 bases from V and 4 bases from J, leaving 27 bases between. Germline CDR1 and CDR2: SEHNR and FQNEAQ (reference sequence). The CDR3 DNA follows: TGTGCCAGCAGCAATGGAAAACAGGGCGCCGAGGGGTTATACGAGCAGTACTTC. It codes for CASSNGKQGAEGLYEQYF.

This clone was picked up many times. The genes are TRBV27 and TRBJ2-3, with 9 bases matching TRBD1. The germline CDR1 and CDR2 sequences are MNHEY and SMNVEV (reference sequence). The CDR3 is 15 amino acids. Losses at the gene ends were 6 bases for V and 2 bases for J; bases not matched to a gene: 6. CDR3 region: CASSGDRVPTDTQYF. DNA of the CDR3: TGTGCCAGCAGCGGGGACAGGGTTCCCACAGATACGCAGTATTTT.

This sequence joins TRBV13 and TRBJ2-7; the D is unclear. Trimming took 2 bases from V and 0 from J, leaving 8 bases between them. Germline CDR1 reads PRHDT; CDR2 reads FYEKMQ (reference sequence). This CDR3 has 14 residues. The CDR3 sequence: CASSLNLDSYEQYF. For the CDR3, the DNA is TGTGCCAGCAGCTTAAACCTCGACTCCTACGAGCAGTACTTC.

J is TRBJ2-1 and V is TRBV7-9; the D gene is possibly TRBD2 (6 bases). The V and J ends lost 4 bases and 0 bases respectively, with 13 bases between them. The germline gives CDR1 SEHNR, CDR2 FQNEAQ (reference sequence). This CDR3 spans 16 amino acids. This CDR3 reads CASSSPGGVSYNEQFF. CDR3 coding DNA: TGTGCCAGCAGCTCCCCCGGCGGGGTCTCCTACAATGAGCAGTTCTTC.

This clone was found a few times. The same CDR3 is also encoded by other DNA sequences in this sample. The V and J genes are TRBV6-5 and TRBJ1-5; D unclear. This CDR3 has 13 amino acids. V lost 2 bases to trimming and J lost 0 bases, with 2 bases between them. Germline CDR1 reads MNHEY; CDR2 reads SVGAGI. CDR3: CASSYGSNQPQHF. CDR3 coding DNA: TGTGCCAGCAGTTACGGTAGCAATCAGCCCCAGCATTTT.

V usage is TRBV27 and J usage is TRBJ2-7; TRBD1 aligns across 9 bases. The CDR3 is made up of 17 amino acids. The germline V gene encodes CDR1 MNHEY and CDR2 SMNVEV (reference sequence). V was pared by 5 bases and J by 2 bases, with 13 bases of the junction left unmatched. Here the CDR3 reads CASSRLTTGGLTYEQYF. The CDR3 region has the DNA TGTGCCAGCAGTCGATTGACTACAGGGGGCCTAACCTACGAGCAGTACTTC.

The chain has TRBV15 and TRBJ2-1, with D perhaps TRBD1 or TRBD2 (5 bases each). Germline V gene data show CDR1 as LNHNV and CDR2 as YYDKDF (reference sequence). V gave up 3 bases and J gave up 2 bases, with 11 bases separating them. CDR3 size: 15 residues. CDR3 region: CATSSRGPAYNEQFF. The DNA for the CDR3 is TGTGCCACCAGCAGTAGGGGACCGGCCTACAATGAGCAGTTCTTC.

This clone was seen just once. The chain has TRBV28 and TRBJ1-4; D unclear. Germline CDR1 reads MDHEN; CDR2 reads SYDVKM. This CDR3 contains 14 residues. V was clipped by 5 bases and J by 2 bases, with 9 bases between them. CDR3 bases: TGTGCCAGCAGTCCGACGGTTACTAATGAAAAACTGTTTTTT. Protein: CASSPTVTNEKLFF.

V gene TRBV7-9 combines with J gene TRBJ1-4; D possibly corresponds to TRBD1 (6 bases). Germline loops: CDR1 SEHNR, CDR2 FQNEAQ (reference sequence). CDR3 length equals 15 residues. V gave up 1 base and J gave up 6 bases, with 12 bases separating them. CDR3 in amino acids: CASSLVWGADEKLFF. In DNA, the CDR3 is TGTGCCAGCAGCTTAGTCTGGGGGGCGGATGAAAAACTGTTTTTT.

V gene TRBV7-9 combines with J gene TRBJ1-5; the D is unclear. Trimming took 3 bases from V and 1 from J, leaving 10 bases between them. CDR1 is SEHNR, CDR2 FQNEAQ, per germline (reference sequence). CDR3 length: 15 amino acids. CDR3 sequence reads: CASSFGVTSNQPQHF. Here the CDR3 DNA reads TGTGCCAGCAGCTTCGGCGTCACCAGCAATCAGCCCCAGCATTTT. Filled out from reference TRBV7-9 and TRBJ1-5, the complete variable domain reads DTGVSQNPRHKITKRGQNVTFRCDPISEHNRLYWYRQTLGQGPEFLTYFQNEAQLEKSRLLSDRFSAERPKGSFSTLEIQRTEQGDSAMYLCASSFGVTSNQPQHFGDGTRLSIL.

This clone was picked up one time. The V and J genes are TRBV29-1 and TRBJ2-5, with D perhaps TRBD1 (6 bases). The CDR3 consists of 14 residues. The germline CDR1 and CDR2 sequences are SQVTM and ANQGSEA. V lost 5 bases to trimming and J lost 4 bases, with 17 bases between them. DNA for the CDR3: TGCAGCGTTTATGAGACTAAAGGGGGAGAGACCCAGTACTTC. Encoded protein: CSVYETKGGETQYF.

This chain connects TRBV6-4 to TRBJ2-3; TRBD2 matches at 12 bases. The germline CDR1 and CDR2 sequences are MRHNA and SNTAGT. This CDR3 is 15 amino acids long. The trim removed 3 bases at V and 4 bases at J, leaving 2 bases unmatched. CDR3 protein: CASSEASGRADTQYF. The CDR3 bases are TGTGCCAGCAGTGAGGCTAGCGGGAGGGCAGATACGCAGTATTTT.

The chain couples TRBV4-1 to TRBJ2-7, with TRBD2 as a possible D gene (6 bases). The CDR3 has 14 residues. Germline lookup yields CDR1 MGHRA and CDR2 YSYEKL. V was pared by 3 bases and J by 4 bases, with 13 bases between. Here the CDR3 DNA reads TGCGCCAGCAGCCACCCGGGACTCCAGTACGAGCAGTACTTC. It codes for CASSHPGLQYEQYF.

This chain joins TRBV7-9 and TRBJ2-3, with 12 bases matching TRBD2. V shed 1 base and J 0 bases; nucleotides not matched to a gene: 5. CDR1 SEHNR and CDR2 FQNEAQ come from the germline V gene (reference sequence). The CDR3 extends over 18 amino acids. The CDR3 region has the DNA TGTGCCAGCAGCTTAGAACTAGCGGGAGGCTTTAGCACAGATACGCAGTATTTT. Its protein is CASSLELAGGFSTDTQYF. Full variable domain (missing parts from reference TRBV7-9 and TRBJ2-3): DTGVSQNPRHKITKRGQNVTFRCDPISEHNRLYWYRQTLGQGPEFLTYFQNEAQLEKSRLLSDRFSAERPKGSFSTLEIQRTEQGDSAMYLCASSLELAGGFSTDTQYFGPGTRLTVL.

CDR3 sequence: CATVGTGERTGELFF. DNA for the CDR3: TGTGCCACAGTCGGGACAGGGGAGCGCACCGGGGAGCTGTTTTTT. The chain uses TRBV2 and TRBJ2-2; 10 bases are shared with TRBD1. The CDR3 has 15 amino acids. V lost 10 bases, J lost 4 bases, and 9 bases stayed unmatched. CDR1 SNHLY and CDR2 FYNNEI come from the germline V gene.

This clone was observed once. The rearrangement links TRBV2 to TRBJ2-1; 9 bases fit TRBD1. Germline V lookup: CDR1 SNHLY, CDR2 FYNNEI. Losses at the gene ends were 6 bases for V and 2 bases for J; bases not matched to a gene: 11. The CDR3 runs to 17 residues. CDR3 residues: CASSLPLGQGTYNEQFF. The CDR3 DNA reads as TGTGCCAGCAGCCTACCACTCGGACAGGGGACCTACAATGAGCAGTTCTTC.